A selection of T cell receptor beta chains follows, all from one sample in a study of blood T cell repertoires in COVID-19. Sequencing used immunoSEQ multiplex PCR; TCRdb keeps in-frame clones, though not all of them. The sample holds tens of thousands of clones, about 86% seen once. What was sequenced was peripheral blood. The receptors were gathered from a man in his 70s with active COVID-19. Both conserved end residues are part of each CDR3. Some rows have no size entry. The others give once, few or many, or a class for an expanded clone.

clone_size | j_call | v_call | cdr3_aa
once | TRBJ2-5 | TRBV11-2 | CASSLPSGGAWQETQYF
few | TRBJ1-2 | TRBV19 | CASSIGTVPRYTF
- | TRBJ1-5 | TRBV18 | CASSPPGVNPNQPQHF
- | TRBJ1-2 | TRBV19 | CASSPGQAYGYTF
- | TRBJ2-1 | TRBV24-1 | CATSDGGDHSIYNEQFF
- | TRBJ1-5 | TRBV6-2/TRBV6-3 | CASSYVGQSQPQHF
- | TRBJ1-1 | TRBV7-9 | CASSLTKGQGNTEAFF
- | TRBJ1-2 | TRBV5-4 | CASSLDGGVRGYTF
- | TRBJ1-4 | TRBV12-5 | CASGLVLMGGGNPEKLFF
- | TRBJ1-1 | TRBV18 | CASSLKGLNTEAFF
- | TRBJ1-2 | TRBV4-1 | CASSPTLGQTIYGYTF
- | TRBJ2-1 | TRBV4-2 | CASSQEGGGVGNEQFF
- | TRBJ1-2 | TRBV9 | CASSVVGQGPNYGYTF
- | TRBJ1-1 | TRBV6-2/TRBV6-3 | CASSDTTGKETEAFF
- | TRBJ2-2 | TRBV5-1 | CASSFGTSGVNTGELFF
- | TRBJ1-4 | TRBV9 | CASSVGNTPGEKLFF
- | TRBJ2-7 | TRBV5-1 | CASSLDFPSGGAYEQYF
- | TRBJ2-5 | TRBV5-1 | CASSLGTSGVETQYF
- | TRBJ1-2 | TRBV7-9 | CASSPGAIYGYTF
- | TRBJ1-4 | TRBV5-1 | CASSTQGADEKLFF
few | TRBJ2-3 | TRBV24-1 | CATSVPRGAASDTQYF
- | TRBJ1-2 | TRBV6-5 | CASSYSGGAGYGYTF
- | TRBJ1-2 | TRBV5-1 | CASSPPGAGYGYTF
- | TRBJ1-2 | TRBV5-1 | CASSLEAGQVDGYTF
- | TRBJ2-7 | TRBV24-1 | CATSESGQPYEQYF
- | TRBJ2-2 | TRBV28 | CASSSRKSRDTGELFF
- | TRBJ1-2 | TRBV5-1 | CASSAGLRDYSFHGYTF
- | TRBJ1-1 | TRBV6-5 | CASRFSVNTEAFF
- | TRBJ1-3 | TRBV4-3 | CASSPRDSEGNTIYF
- | TRBJ2-7 | TRBV6-5 | CATLRQGPDEQYF
- | TRBJ2-3 | TRBV29-1 | CSVDRESDTQYF
- | TRBJ2-3 | TRBV7-2 | CASSLALSGTDTQYF
- | TRBJ1-4 | TRBV7-2 | CASTKRGTDQEKLFF
- | TRBJ1-5 | TRBV28 | CASSLGRQVNQPQHF
- | TRBJ1-5 | TRBV18 | CASSPLPRGRGTQPQHF
- | TRBJ2-1 | TRBV24-1 | CATSARRTGGYEQFF
- | TRBJ1-5 | TRBV20-1 | CSASRRGPNQPQHF
few | TRBJ1-1 | TRBV6-5 | CASSYYRGAEAFF
- | TRBJ2-7 | TRBV7-6 | CASSRPGLGPLEQYF
- | TRBJ1-1 | TRBV6-5 | CASSLDRMNTEAFF
- | TRBJ1-2 | TRBV5-1 | CASTRGEVPNYGYTF